The rows below give T cell receptor beta chains drawn from one sample of a study. Via MiXCR, TCRdb re-called the 5' RACE reads, giving one row per CDR3 protein. The sample yields about 57,000 distinct CDR3 sequences, 26% seen once. Sequencing was performed on tumor-infiltrating Tregs sorted from the breast tumor. The receptors shown here come from a female donor with breast cancer. Both conserved end residues are part of each CDR3. D genes are given only for firm matches. Clone size appears in some rows only: once, few, many, or a class for an expanded clone.

clone_size j_call d_call v_call cdr3_nt cdr3_aa
NA TRBJ2-2 NA TRBV6-1 TGTGCCAGCAGCAAGATTCAGGGGAGGGGCACCGGGGAGCTGTTTTTT CASSKIQGRGTGELFF
few TRBJ2-3 TRBD2 TRBV4-2 TGTGCCAGCAGCCCACTAGCGGGGAGCACAGATACGCAGTATTTT CASSPLAGSTDTQYF
NA TRBJ2-5 NA TRBV9 TGTGCCAGCAGCGTTCAAGGGGCGTTGGAGACCCAGTACTTC CASSVQGALETQYF
NA TRBJ2-1 NA TRBV11-3 TGTGCCAGCAGCTTCTCCGGGACCGCAAATGAGCAGTTCTTC CASSFSGTANEQFF
many TRBJ2-3 TRBD2 TRBV6-2/TRBV6-3 TGTGCCAGCAAGGTCCGAGCGGGGGCCTCGGATACGCAGTATTTT CASKVRAGASDTQYF
many TRBJ1-5 NA TRBV4-1 TGCGCCAGCAGCCAAGGGAGAGCGGGCGCAGGAAATCAGCCCCAGCATTTT CASSQGRAGAGNQPQHF
once TRBJ1-4 NA TRBV5-6 TGTGCCAGCAGCTCCCGTAAGGGGGGCTTACTCGAAAAACTGTTTTTT CASSSRKGGLLEKLFF
NA TRBJ1-1 NA TRBV24-1 TGTGCCACCAGTGGCCCCCACACTGAAGCTTTCTTT CATSGPHTEAFF
few TRBJ2-2 NA TRBV7-2 TGTGCCAGCAGCTTAAGAGCCAACACAGGGCCCGGGGAGCTGTTTTTT CASSLRANTGPGELFF
NA TRBJ2-1 TRBD2 TRBV9 TGTGCCAGCAGCGGTCCCTTTAGCGGGAGTGGAAACAATGAGCAGTTCTTC CASSGPFSGSGNNEQFF
NA TRBJ2-7 NA TRBV7-2 TGTGCCAGCAGCTTACGGGTTTACTACGAGCAGTACTTC CASSLRVYYEQYF
many TRBJ2-7 TRBD2 TRBV5-1 TGCGCCAGCAGCTTATCTAGCGGGAGCCTGTCCTACGAGCAGTACTTC CASSLSSGSLSYEQYF
NA TRBJ1-1 NA TRBV20-1 TGCAGTGCTAGTCTTCCAGTAACTAACACTGGAGCTTTCTTT CSASLPVTNTGAFF
NA TRBJ2-7 NA TRBV18 TGTGCCAGCTCAGATGGGGGTAGCTACGAGCAGTACTTC CASSDGGSYEQYF
NA TRBJ2-1 TRBD2 TRBV25-1 TGTGCCAGCAGATCCGATAGCGGGAGCTCCTACAATGAGCAGTTCTTC CASRSDSGSSYNEQFF
NA TRBJ1-3 NA TRBV25-1 TGTGCCAGCAGTGTACCTCCGGAAGTCAAAAACACCATATATTTT CASSVPPEVKNTIYF
many TRBJ2-6 NA TRBV4-1 TGCGCCAGCAGCCAAGTAATAGGCTCTGGGGCCAACGTCCTGACTTTC CASSQVIGSGANVLTF
NA TRBJ1-1 NA TRBV7-6 TGTGCCAGCAGCTTAGGAATGAACACTGAAGCTTTCTTT CASSLGMNTEAFF
NA TRBJ1-2 NA TRBV6-5 TGTGCCAGCAGTTACCAGGGAAGCTACACCTTC CASSYQGSYTF
NA TRBJ2-1 NA TRBV5-1 TGCGCCAGCAGCACCCTGGGGAGGTACAATGAGCAGTTCTTC CASSTLGRYNEQFF
few TRBJ1-1 NA TRBV7-3 TGTGCCAGCAGCTCCAGCCAAGGGGCCACTGAAGCTTTCTTT CASSSSQGATEAFF
many TRBJ2-7 TRBD1 TRBV5-5 TGTGCCAGCAGCTTGGGAGACAGGGGGTGGATGGAGCAGTACTTC CASSLGDRGWMEQYF
NA TRBJ2-7 TRBD1 TRBV24-1 TGTGCCACCAGTCCGGGACAGGGGGTACACGAGCAGTACTTC CATSPGQGVHEQYF
few TRBJ2-7 NA TRBV28 TGTGCCAGCAGTTTATCAGGGTTTACCGGGTACGAGCAGTACTTC CASSLSGFTGYEQYF
NA TRBJ1-6 TRBD1 TRBV4-1 TGCGCCAGCAGCCGCACCCCGGGACAGAACGAGTCACCCCTCCACTTT CASSRTPGQNESPLHF
NA TRBJ2-3 NA TRBV27 TGTGCCACCTACACAGGCCTTAGCACAGATACGCAGTATTTT CATYTGLSTDTQYF
many TRBJ2-1 TRBD1 TRBV5-5 TGTGCCAGCAGCCAGGGACAGGCGACGTACAATGAGCAGTTCTTC CASSQGQATYNEQFF
few TRBJ1-5 NA TRBV29-1 TGCAGCGTTGCTGACGGACATAGCAATCAGCCCCAGCATTTT CSVADGHSNQPQHF
many TRBJ2-1 TRBD2 TRBV20-1 TGCAGTGCCTCAGTAGCGGGGGGACACAACAATGAGCAGTTCTTC CSASVAGGHNNEQFF
NA TRBJ2-1 NA TRBV20-1 TGCAGTGCTAGAGTTGGGTCCGCCGGGAATGAGCAGTTCTTC CSARVGSAGNEQFF
NA TRBJ1-2 NA TRBV11-2 TGTGCCAGCAGCTTACAGAGGGTTGGCGGCTACACCTTC CASSLQRVGGYTF
NA TRBJ2-4 NA TRBV4-1 TGCGCCAGCAGCCAAGGACTAGCCAAAAACATTCAGTACTTC CASSQGLAKNIQYF
many TRBJ1-3 TRBD1 TRBV20-1 TGCAGTGCTAGCACCGGGACAGCGACTAGCACCATATATTTT CSASTGTATSTIYF
NA TRBJ2-5 NA TRBV6-1 TGTGCCAGCAGTGACGGTGCCCAAGAGACCCAGTACTTC CASSDGAQETQYF
many TRBJ2-5 TRBD1 TRBV20-1 TGCAGTGCTAGAGGGGGACAGAATGTCCAAGAGACCCAGTACTTC CSARGGQNVQETQYF
few TRBJ2-7 TRBD2 TRBV30 TGTGCCTGGAGTGTACTAGCGGGAGCTAGCGAGCAGTACTTC CAWSVLAGASEQYF
many TRBJ2-3 NA TRBV6-1 TGTGCCAGCAGTACCACAGATACGCAGTATTTT CASSTTDTQYF
few TRBJ2-3 TRBD2 TRBV7-3 TGTGCCAGCAGTGAATTAGCGGGGTATGGCACAGATACGCAGTATTTT CASSELAGYGTDTQYF
NA TRBJ2-5 NA TRBV29-1 TGCAGCATCCGACAGGCAAAAGAGACCCAGTACTTC CSIRQAKETQYF
NA TRBJ2-5 NA TRBV5-4 TGTGCCAGCAGCTTTGACGAAGGGGGTGGAGGGGACCAGTACTTC CASSFDEGGGGDQYF
NA TRBJ2-1 TRBD2 TRBV7-8 TGTGCCAGCAGCAAACTAGCGGACAATGAGCAGTTCTTC CASSKLADNEQFF
NA TRBJ2-7 NA TRBV2 TGTGCCAGCACGGGTTTTGACGAGCAGTACTTC CASTGFDEQYF
many TRBJ1-1 NA TRBV29-1 TGCAGCGTTGTGGTGACAGTGAACACTGAAGCTTTCTTT CSVVVTVNTEAFF
few TRBJ2-3 NA TRBV18 TGTGCCAGCTCACCTGTGAGGGCCACAGATACGCAGTATTTT CASSPVRATDTQYF
many TRBJ1-2 TRBD1 TRBV20-1 TGCAGTGCCCTTGGGACAGGCCGCCGGAATGGCTACACCTTC CSALGTGRRNGYTF
many TRBJ2-7 NA TRBV5-1 TGCGCCAGCAAGATAACGACAGGTCACCCCTACGAGCAGTACTTC CASKITTGHPYEQYF
NA TRBJ2-3 NA TRBV12-3/TRBV12-4 TGTGCCAGCAGCCAAGGGCGGAGCAGAGATACGCAGTATTTT CASSQGRSRDTQYF
few TRBJ2-5 NA TRBV27 TGTGCCAGCAGTTTTAGCCAGGGTACCGGGGGGACCCAGTACTTC CASSFSQGTGGTQYF
NA TRBJ2-7 TRBD1 TRBV6-2/TRBV6-3 TGTGCCAGCGGTCACCCCCGCCGGGACAGCTACTACGAGCAGTACTTC CASGHPRRDSYYEQYF
NA TRBJ1-1 TRBD1 TRBV12-3/TRBV12-4 TGTGCCAGCACCTTGACAGGGGACACTGAAGCTTTCTTT CASTLTGDTEAFF
many TRBJ1-1 NA TRBV6-1 TGTGCCAGCAGTGAAGCTTTTCATACTGAAGCTTTCTTT CASSEAFHTEAFF
NA TRBJ2-1 NA TRBV6-1 TGTGCCAGCAGTTATCGCGGGAACGACAATGAGCAGTTCTTC CASSYRGNDNEQFF
NA TRBJ2-1 TRBD1 TRBV12-3/TRBV12-4 TGTGCCGGCAGACCGGACAGGGTCGAGCAGTTCTTC CAGRPDRVEQFF
NA TRBJ1-1 NA TRBV3-1 TGTGCCAGCAGCCAAGCTCAGGGGTGGGAAGCTTTCTTT CASSQAQGWEAFF